A selection of T cell receptor beta chains follows, all from one sample in a study of CD8+ T cells in alopecia areata. Some clones are missing from TCRdb's copy, which holds only in-frame ones; the method was immunoSEQ multiplex PCR. Of approximately 150,000 clones listed, about 88% are singletons. Source: CD8+ T cells sorted from blood, taken at week 4, from a patient treated with tofacitinib. The receptors were gathered from a human donor with alopecia areata. CDR3s include the opening cysteine and the closing phenylalanine or tryptophan. A D gene is named only where the DNA matches it firmly. Size is omitted from some rows. Given values are once, few, many or a class for expanded clones.

J,size,D,length,V,CDR3,DNA
TRBJ2-7,-,TRBD2,14,TRBV5-6,CASMTSGNLYEQYF,TGTGCCAGCATGACTAGCGGGAATCTCTACGAGCAGTACTTC
TRBJ2-7,-,-,13,TRBV27,CASLSGDSYEQYF,TGTGCCAGCCTATCGGGTGACTCCTACGAGCAGTACTTC
TRBJ2-3,few,-,16,TRBV29-1,CSVAGDLTGPTDTQYF,TGCAGCGTTGCGGGGGATTTGACAGGACCGACAGATACGCAGTATTTT
TRBJ2-3,-,-,13,TRBV6-5,CASSKVTTDTQYF,TGTGCCAGCAGTAAAGTAACGACAGATACGCAGTATTTT
TRBJ2-1,-,TRBD2,15,TRBV5-4,CASSLGRGAGNEQFF,TGTGCCAGCAGCTTGGGTAGGGGAGCGGGAAATGAGCAGTTCTTC
TRBJ2-3,-,-,14,TRBV5-6,CASSRGVEADTQYF,TGTGCCAGCAGCCGGGGCGTAGAGGCAGATACGCAGTATTTT
TRBJ2-1,-,TRBD1,15,TRBV5-1,CASSLGQGGGDEQFF,TGCGCCAGCAGCTTGGGACAGGGCGGTGGAGATGAGCAGTTCTTC
TRBJ2-7,-,TRBD1,15,TRBV2,CASSQGQLLTYEQYF,TGTGCCAGCAGTCAGGGACAGCTCCTGACCTACGAGCAGTACTTC
TRBJ2-7,-,TRBD1,15,TRBV9,CASSAEGQGPYEQYF,TGTGCCAGCAGCGCCGAGGGACAGGGCCCCTACGAGCAGTACTTC
TRBJ1-6,few,TRBD1,12,TRBV30,CAWSGTKGQVHF,TGTGCCTGGAGTGGGACAAAGGGACAGGTCCACTTT
TRBJ2-1,-,TRBD1,15,TRBV28,CASSLRGQIYNEQFF,TGTGCCAGCAGTTTGAGGGGACAGATCTACAATGAGCAGTTCTTC
TRBJ1-5,once,-,13,TRBV7-9,CASSLGLGQPQHF,TGTGCCAGCAGCTTAGGATTAGGTCAGCCCCAGCATTTT
TRBJ2-7,-,-,14,TRBV5-6,CASSLAGTTYEQYF,TGTGCCAGCAGCTTGGCCGGCACCACCTACGAGCAGTACTTC
TRBJ2-1,-,-,14,TRBV4-1,CASSQEQDYNEQFF,TGCGCCAGCAGCCAAGAACAGGACTACAATGAGCAGTTCTTC